The rows below give T cell receptor beta chains drawn from one sample of a study of shared clonotypes between healthy human individuals. Profiled with immunoSEQ multiplex PCR; TCRdb holds only in-frame clones, not every one. Altogether some 580,000 clones are present, roughly 98% being singletons, with the ten largest covering 0.25% to 0.35%. The source material was naive CD8+ T cells sorted from blood. The receptor source for this set is a man aged 30-40 years in good health. The CDR3 runs from the conserved cysteine through the conserved F or W. The D gene is left open where the match is weak. The size of a clone is reported for some rows only, either as once, few or many, or as a class for expanded clones.

CDR3 DNA: TGTGCCAGCAGCTTCTCCCCGGACCTGAACACTGAAGCTTTCTTT; CDR3 protein: CASSFSPDLNTEAFF; clone size: -; V gene: TRBV7-9; J gene: TRBJ1-1; D gene: -
CDR3 DNA: TGTGCCAGCAGCGAAGGACTAGCGGGAAGGGGAGAGACCCAGTACTTC; CDR3 protein: CASSEGLAGRGETQYF; clone size: -; V gene: TRBV7-3; J gene: TRBJ2-5; D gene: TRBD2
CDR3 DNA: TGTGCCAGCAGCTTGGGAAATGCTAATACGCAGTATTTT; CDR3 protein: CASSLGNANTQYF; clone size: -; V gene: TRBV7-9; J gene: TRBJ2-3; D gene: -
CDR3 DNA: TGCGCCAGCAGCTGGGAGGGTACCGCTAGCACAGATACGCAGTATTTT; CDR3 protein: CASSWEGTASTDTQYF; clone size: -; V gene: TRBV23-1; J gene: TRBJ2-3; D gene: TRBD2
CDR3 DNA: TGTGCCAGCAACCATCCGGGACAGGGGCGCCACGAGCAGTACTTC; CDR3 protein: CASNHPGQGRHEQYF; clone size: -; V gene: TRBV9; J gene: TRBJ2-7; D gene: TRBD1
CDR3 DNA: TGTGCCAGCAGCTCGACTGGACTGCCCGAGCTGGGTGAGCAGTTCTTC; CDR3 protein: CASSSTGLPELGEQFF; clone size: -; V gene: TRBV7-9; J gene: TRBJ2-1; D gene: -
CDR3 DNA: TGCGCCAGCAGCCAAGACGACGGAAGCTCCTACGAGCAGTACTTC; CDR3 protein: CASSQDDGSSYEQYF; clone size: -; V gene: TRBV4-1; J gene: TRBJ2-7; D gene: -
CDR3 DNA: TGTGCCAGCAGCTTAGGTGCGTCTGGGGCCAACGTCCTGACTTTC; CDR3 protein: CASSLGASGANVLTF; clone size: -; V gene: TRBV7-9; J gene: TRBJ2-6; D gene: -
CDR3 DNA: TGTGCCAGCAGCCAAGACAGTACCTACGAGCAGTACTTC; CDR3 protein: CASSQDSTYEQYF; clone size: -; V gene: TRBV14; J gene: TRBJ2-7; D gene: -
CDR3 DNA: TGTGCCAGCAACCCAACTAGCGGGAGGGCCCATGAGCAGTTCTTC; CDR3 protein: CASNPTSGRAHEQFF; clone size: -; V gene: TRBV6-5; J gene: TRBJ2-1; D gene: TRBD2
CDR3 DNA: TGCGCCAGCAGCTTGGGGCTAGCGGGAGAGTTCGAGCAGTACTTC; CDR3 protein: CASSLGLAGEFEQYF; clone size: -; V gene: TRBV5-1; J gene: TRBJ2-7; D gene: TRBD2
CDR3 DNA: TGTGCCAGCAGCTTAGGTGCCGGACGGTACGAGCAGTACTTC; CDR3 protein: CASSLGAGRYEQYF; clone size: -; V gene: TRBV11-2; J gene: TRBJ2-7; D gene: -
CDR3 DNA: TGTGCCAGCAGCTTGGCAACGGACAGCTTTTGGTGGGAGACCCAGTACTTC; CDR3 protein: CASSLATDSFWWETQYF; clone size: -; V gene: TRBV5-6; J gene: TRBJ2-5; D gene: -
CDR3 DNA: TGTGCCAGCAGCTTGTACGATAGCGGGACCTACGAGCAGTACTTC; CDR3 protein: CASSLYDSGTYEQYF; clone size: -; V gene: TRBV5-5; J gene: TRBJ2-7; D gene: TRBD2
CDR3 DNA: TGCGCCAGCAGCCAAGATTGGCGAGGGGCATATGGCTACACCTTC; CDR3 protein: CASSQDWRGAYGYTF; clone size: -; V gene: TRBV4-3; J gene: TRBJ1-2; D gene: -
CDR3 DNA: TGTGCCAGCAGCATCACAGGGCCCTACGAGCAGTACTTC; CDR3 protein: CASSITGPYEQYF; clone size: -; V gene: TRBV5-6; J gene: TRBJ2-7; D gene: -
CDR3 DNA: TGTGCCAGCAGTTACTCGGCGACACCGGGTAAGCCCCAGCATTTT; CDR3 protein: CASSYSATPGKPQHF; clone size: -; V gene: TRBV6-6; J gene: TRBJ1-5; D gene: -
CDR3 DNA: TGTGCCAGCAGCTTAAGGGGGGATACTGAAGCTTTCTTT; CDR3 protein: CASSLRGDTEAFF; clone size: -; V gene: TRBV7-3; J gene: TRBJ1-1; D gene: -
CDR3 DNA: TGTGCCAGCAGCTTGATAGAATCCTACGAGCAGTACTTC; CDR3 protein: CASSLIESYEQYF; clone size: -; V gene: TRBV2; J gene: TRBJ2-7; D gene: -
CDR3 DNA: TGTGCCAGCTCACCTTGGACTCACACCGGGGAGCTGTTTTTT; CDR3 protein: CASSPWTHTGELFF; clone size: -; V gene: TRBV18; J gene: TRBJ2-2; D gene: -
CDR3 DNA: TGTGCCAGTAGTCGAGCGGGAGGGGGACCGAATGAGCAGTTCTTC; CDR3 protein: CASSRAGGGPNEQFF; clone size: -; V gene: TRBV19; J gene: TRBJ2-1; D gene: TRBD2
CDR3 DNA: TGTGCCAGCAGCTTAGGGGACGAGGGTCTATATGGCTACACCTTC; CDR3 protein: CASSLGDEGLYGYTF; clone size: -; V gene: TRBV7-9; J gene: TRBJ1-2; D gene: -
CDR3 DNA: TGTGCCAGCAGCCACATTTATGAGGGACAGCGGGGAGGGCCACGGGAGCAGTACTTC; CDR3 protein: CASSHIYEGQRGGPREQYF; clone size: -; V gene: TRBV14; J gene: TRBJ2-7; D gene: -
CDR3 DNA: TGCGCCAGCAGCCAAATAGGGTTGAACACTGAAGCTTTCTTT; CDR3 protein: CASSQIGLNTEAFF; clone size: -; V gene: TRBV4-1; J gene: TRBJ1-1; D gene: -
CDR3 DNA: TGTGCCAGCACCGAGAGCAGGAGGACGGCGGAAGGCTACACCTTC; CDR3 protein: CASTESRRTAEGYTF; clone size: -; V gene: TRBV7-9; J gene: TRBJ1-2; D gene: -
CDR3 DNA: TGTGCCAGCAGCTTCCGACTAGCGGCAAACACCGGGGAGCTGTTTTTT; CDR3 protein: CASSFRLAANTGELFF; clone size: -; V gene: TRBV5-6; J gene: TRBJ2-2; D gene: TRBD2
CDR3 DNA: TGTGCCAGCAGCCCCCCCTTAGCGGGCCGCTCCTACAATGAGCAGTTCTTC; CDR3 protein: CASSPPLAGRSYNEQFF; clone size: -; V gene: TRBV7-9; J gene: TRBJ2-1; D gene: TRBD2
CDR3 DNA: TGTGCCAGCAGCTTAGATGCTTTCGACTCGAGTTCCTACGAGCAGTACTTC; CDR3 protein: CASSLDAFDSSSYEQYF; clone size: -; V gene: TRBV11-2; J gene: TRBJ2-7; D gene: -
CDR3 DNA: TGTGCCAGCAGCCGGATGGCTGGACAGGGCCGTAGCGAGCAGTACTTC; CDR3 protein: CASSRMAGQGRSEQYF; clone size: -; V gene: TRBV5-8; J gene: TRBJ2-7; D gene: TRBD1
CDR3 DNA: TGTGCCACCAGCAGGCAGTACAATGAGCAGTTCTTC; CDR3 protein: CATSRQYNEQFF; clone size: -; V gene: TRBV15; J gene: TRBJ2-1; D gene: -
CDR3 DNA: TGTGCCAGCAGCCCCCCGCAGGGGGCGAGGGAGACCCAGTACTTC; CDR3 protein: CASSPPQGARETQYF; clone size: -; V gene: TRBV7-9; J gene: TRBJ2-5; D gene: TRBD1
CDR3 DNA: TGTGCCAGCAGCTTGGGGGGCGTTCAAGAGACCCAGTACTTC; CDR3 protein: CASSLGGVQETQYF; clone size: -; V gene: TRBV5-6; J gene: TRBJ2-5; D gene: -
CDR3 DNA: TGTGCCAGCAACAACTTCAGGGGAGGCACAGATACGCAGTATTTT; CDR3 protein: CASNNFRGGTDTQYF; clone size: -; V gene: TRBV7-8; J gene: TRBJ2-3; D gene: -
CDR3 DNA: TGTGCCAGCAGCTTAAGTGTGGGACAGGGGGGCTCTGGAAACACCATATATTTT; CDR3 protein: CASSLSVGQGGSGNTIYF; clone size: -; V gene: TRBV7-6; J gene: TRBJ1-3; D gene: TRBD1
CDR3 DNA: TGTGCCAGCAGTGAATCGTCGTGGCGGGTTAACTATGGCTACACCTTC; CDR3 protein: CASSESSWRVNYGYTF; clone size: once; V gene: TRBV6-1; J gene: TRBJ1-2; D gene: -
CDR3 DNA: TGTGCCAGCAGCGCAGACAAGGGCCTTTACTCTGGGGCCAACGTCCTGACTTTC; CDR3 protein: CASSADKGLYSGANVLTF; clone size: -; V gene: TRBV9; J gene: TRBJ2-6; D gene: -
CDR3 DNA: TGTGCCAGCAGTTTAGGGTGGAACCAAGAGACCCAGTACTTC; CDR3 protein: CASSLGWNQETQYF; clone size: once; V gene: TRBV28; J gene: TRBJ2-5; D gene: -